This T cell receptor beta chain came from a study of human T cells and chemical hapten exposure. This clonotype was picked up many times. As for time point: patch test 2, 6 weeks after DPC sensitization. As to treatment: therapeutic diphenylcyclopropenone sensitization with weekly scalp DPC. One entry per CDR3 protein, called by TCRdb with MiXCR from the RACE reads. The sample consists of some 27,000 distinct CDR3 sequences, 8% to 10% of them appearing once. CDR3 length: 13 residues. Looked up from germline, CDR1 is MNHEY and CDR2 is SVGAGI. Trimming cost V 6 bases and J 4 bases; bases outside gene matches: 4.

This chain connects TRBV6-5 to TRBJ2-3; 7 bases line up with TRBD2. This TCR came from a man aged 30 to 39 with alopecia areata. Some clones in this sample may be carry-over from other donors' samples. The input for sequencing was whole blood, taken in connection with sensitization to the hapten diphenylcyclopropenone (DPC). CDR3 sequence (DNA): TGTGCCAGCAGGACTAGCTTTTCAGATACGCAGTATTTT. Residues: CASRTSFSDTQYF.